This T cell receptor (beta chain) was profiled in a study of shared T cell receptors in the human thymus. Profiling relied on immunoSEQ multiplex PCR, and the TCRdb table lists in-frame clones only, not all of them. The table shows hundreds of thousands of clones, with around 87% occurring only once. The same sample was also studied in work on human thymus T cells. From that study: The sample donors, healthy Finnish infants, were having corrective surgery for congenital heart defects. Corrective cardiac operations yielded the resected thymus tissue. Thymic and blood repertoires appeared to display a bias in their usage of V and J genes.

Sequencing input: thymocytes. This TCR derives from a boy younger than two with a congenital heart defect.

This chain's CDR3 is CASTPERGAPDTQYF. In nucleotides, the CDR3 is TGTGCCAGCACTCCAGAGCGGGGGGCCCCAGATACGCAGTATTTT. V usage is TRBV28 and J usage is TRBJ2-3; 9 bases fit TRBD2. The length of the CDR3 is 15 residues. V lost 7 bases and J lost 4; bases outside the gene matches: 9. Germline V lookup: CDR1 MDHEN, CDR2 SYDVKM.